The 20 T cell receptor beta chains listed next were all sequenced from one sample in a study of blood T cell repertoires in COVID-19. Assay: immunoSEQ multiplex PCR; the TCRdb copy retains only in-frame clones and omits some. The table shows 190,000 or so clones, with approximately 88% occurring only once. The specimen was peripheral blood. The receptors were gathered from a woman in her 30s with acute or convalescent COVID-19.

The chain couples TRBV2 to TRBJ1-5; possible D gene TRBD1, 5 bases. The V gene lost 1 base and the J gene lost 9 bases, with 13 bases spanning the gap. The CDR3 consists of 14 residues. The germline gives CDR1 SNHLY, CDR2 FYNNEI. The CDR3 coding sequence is TGTGCCAGCAGTGAAGAGGGGATACGGCGGCCCCAGCATTTT. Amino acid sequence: CASSEEGIRRPQHF.

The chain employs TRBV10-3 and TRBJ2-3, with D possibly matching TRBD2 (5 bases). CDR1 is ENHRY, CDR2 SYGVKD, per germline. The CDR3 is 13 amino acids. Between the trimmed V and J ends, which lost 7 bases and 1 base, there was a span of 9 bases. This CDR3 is CAIKDSRTDTQYF. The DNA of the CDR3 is TGTGCCATCAAGGACTCCCGCACAGATACGCAGTATTTT.

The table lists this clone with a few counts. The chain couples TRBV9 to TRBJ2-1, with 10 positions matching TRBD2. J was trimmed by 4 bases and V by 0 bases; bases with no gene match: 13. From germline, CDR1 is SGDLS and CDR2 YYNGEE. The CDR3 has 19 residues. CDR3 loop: CASSVEFPSGRTRYNEQFF. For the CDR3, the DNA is TGTGCCAGCAGCGTAGAATTCCCTAGCGGGAGAACGCGTTACAATGAGCAGTTCTTC.

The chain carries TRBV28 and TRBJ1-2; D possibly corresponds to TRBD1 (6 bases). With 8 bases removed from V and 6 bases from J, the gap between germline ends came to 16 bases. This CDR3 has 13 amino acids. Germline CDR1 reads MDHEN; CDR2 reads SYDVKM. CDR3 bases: TGTGCCAGCCTCCGTTACAGGGTGGATGGCTACACCTTC. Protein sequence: CASLRYRVDGYTF.

The CDR3 protein is CATFGGAVPIYEQYF. CDR3 nucleotide sequence: TGTGCCACCTTTGGGGGGGCAGTCCCAATCTACGAGCAGTACTTC. The chain is built from TRBV27 and TRBJ2-7; weak D call: TRBD2 (7 bases). The V end was cut by 10 bases, the J end by 3 bases, with 22 bases between. The CDR3 extends over 15 amino acids. Germline-derived CDR1 and CDR2 are MNHEY and SMNVEV (reference sequence).

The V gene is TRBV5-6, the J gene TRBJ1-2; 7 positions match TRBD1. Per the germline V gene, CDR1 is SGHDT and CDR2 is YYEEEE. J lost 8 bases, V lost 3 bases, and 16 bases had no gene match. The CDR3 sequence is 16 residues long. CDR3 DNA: TGTGCCAGCAGCTCAGCAAGGACAGGACCACTGTACGGCTACACCTTC. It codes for CASSSARTGPLYGYTF.

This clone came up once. The CDR3 here is CASSLSGGSQPQHF. The CDR3 DNA follows: TGTGCCAGCAGTTTATCAGGGGGAAGTCAGCCCCAGCATTTT. The V call is TRBV28, the J call TRBJ1-5, with TRBD1 matching 7 bases. CDR1 MDHEN and CDR2 SYDVKM come from the germline V gene. Trimming took 1 base from V and 6 from J; bases not matched to a gene: 3. This CDR3 is 14 amino acids long.

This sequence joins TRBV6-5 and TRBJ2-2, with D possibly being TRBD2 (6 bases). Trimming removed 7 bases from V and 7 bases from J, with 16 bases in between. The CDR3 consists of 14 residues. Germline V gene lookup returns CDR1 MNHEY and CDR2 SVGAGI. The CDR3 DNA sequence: TGTGCCAGCATTGGGGGGAGGATAAGCGGGGAGCTGTTTTTT. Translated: CASIGGRISGELFF.

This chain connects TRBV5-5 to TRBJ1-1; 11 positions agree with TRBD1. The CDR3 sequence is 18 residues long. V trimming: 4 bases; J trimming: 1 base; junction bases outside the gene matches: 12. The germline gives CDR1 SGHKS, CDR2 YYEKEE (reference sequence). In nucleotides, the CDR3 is TGTGCCAGCAGCCCGGACAGGGGGCGAATTTCTGGGAACACTGAAGCTTTCTTT. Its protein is CASSPDRGRISGNTEAFF.

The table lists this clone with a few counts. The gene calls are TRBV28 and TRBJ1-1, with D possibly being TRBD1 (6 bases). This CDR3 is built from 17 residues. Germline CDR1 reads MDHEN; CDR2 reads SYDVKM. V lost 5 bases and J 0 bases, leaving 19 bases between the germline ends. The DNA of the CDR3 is TGTGCCAGCAGTCGATTACAGGGAAGTATTTTGAACACTGAAGCTTTCTTT. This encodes CASSRLQGSILNTEAFF. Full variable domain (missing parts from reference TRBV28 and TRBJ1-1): DVKVTQSSRYLVKRTGEKVFLECVQDMDHENMFWYRQDPGLGLRLIYFSYDVKMKEKGDIPEGYSVSREKKERFSLILESASTNQTSMYLCASSRLQGSILNTEAFFGQGTRLTVV.

DNA of the CDR3: TGTGCCAGCTCATCAGGGGAGGGCTACACCTTC. The encoded protein is CASSSGEGYTF. This chain joins TRBV18 and TRBJ1-2, with D tentatively TRBD1 (6 bases). This CDR3 region has 11 residues. The V and J ends lost 5 bases and 8 bases respectively, with 9 bases between them. The germline V gene encodes CDR1 KGHSH and CDR2 LQKENI.

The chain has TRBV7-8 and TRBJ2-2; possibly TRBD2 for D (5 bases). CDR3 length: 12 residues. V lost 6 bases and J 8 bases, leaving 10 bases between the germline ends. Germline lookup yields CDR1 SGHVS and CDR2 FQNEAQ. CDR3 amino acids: CASSQEAGELFF. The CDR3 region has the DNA TGTGCCAGCAGTCAGGAGGCGGGGGAGCTGTTTTTT.

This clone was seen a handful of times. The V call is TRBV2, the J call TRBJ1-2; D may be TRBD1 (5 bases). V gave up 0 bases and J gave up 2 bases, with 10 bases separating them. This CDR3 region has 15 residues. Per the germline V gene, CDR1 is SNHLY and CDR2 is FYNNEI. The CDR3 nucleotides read TGTGCCAGCAGTGAAGCGCCCCAGGGAAACTATGGCTACACCTTC. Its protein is CASSEAPQGNYGYTF.

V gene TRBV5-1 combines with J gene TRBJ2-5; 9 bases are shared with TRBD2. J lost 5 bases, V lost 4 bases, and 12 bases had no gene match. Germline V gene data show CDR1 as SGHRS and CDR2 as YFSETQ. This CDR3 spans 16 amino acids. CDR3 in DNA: TGCGCCAGCAGCACGGGACTAGCAAGCCCCGCTGAGACCCAGTACTTC. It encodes CASSTGLASPAETQYF.

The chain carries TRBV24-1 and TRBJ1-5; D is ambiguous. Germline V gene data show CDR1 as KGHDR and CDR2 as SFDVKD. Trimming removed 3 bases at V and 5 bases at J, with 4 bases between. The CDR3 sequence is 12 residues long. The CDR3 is CATSDPDQPQHF. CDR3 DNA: TGTGCCACCAGTGATCCCGATCAGCCCCAGCATTTT.

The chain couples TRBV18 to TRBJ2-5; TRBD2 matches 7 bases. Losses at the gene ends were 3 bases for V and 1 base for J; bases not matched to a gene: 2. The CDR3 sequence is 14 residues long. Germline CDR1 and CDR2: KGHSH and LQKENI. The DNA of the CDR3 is TGTGCCAGCTCACCTACTAGCGTCCAAGAGACCCAGTACTTC. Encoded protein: CASSPTSVQETQYF.

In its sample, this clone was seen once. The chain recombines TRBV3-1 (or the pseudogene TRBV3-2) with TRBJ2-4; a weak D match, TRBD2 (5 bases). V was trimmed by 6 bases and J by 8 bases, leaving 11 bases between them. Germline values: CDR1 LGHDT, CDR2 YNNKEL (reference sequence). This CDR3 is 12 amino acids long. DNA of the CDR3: TGTGCCAGCAGTGTACTCGGGGACATTCAGTACTTC. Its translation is CASSVLGDIQYF.

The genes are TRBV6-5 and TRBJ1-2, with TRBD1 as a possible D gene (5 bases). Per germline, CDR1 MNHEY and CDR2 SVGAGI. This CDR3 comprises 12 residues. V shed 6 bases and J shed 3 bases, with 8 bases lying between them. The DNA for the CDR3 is TGTGCCAGCAGATTGACAGACTATGGCTACACCTTC. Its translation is CASRLTDYGYTF.

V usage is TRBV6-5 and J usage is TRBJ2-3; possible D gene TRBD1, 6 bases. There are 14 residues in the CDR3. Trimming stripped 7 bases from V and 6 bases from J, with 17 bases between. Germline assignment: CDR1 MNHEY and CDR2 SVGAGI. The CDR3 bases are TGTGCCAGCACCTCTACAGGGTACACGGATACGCAGTATTTT. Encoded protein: CASTSTGYTDTQYF.

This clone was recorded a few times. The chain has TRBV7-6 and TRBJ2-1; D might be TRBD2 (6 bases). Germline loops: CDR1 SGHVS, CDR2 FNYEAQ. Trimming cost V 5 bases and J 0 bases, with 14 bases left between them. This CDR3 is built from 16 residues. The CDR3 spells CASSRTTPSSYNEQFF. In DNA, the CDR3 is TGTGCCAGCAGCCGGACTACTCCGAGCTCCTACAATGAGCAGTTCTTC.